Presented here are 30 T cell receptor beta chains from one specimen sequenced in a study of response to subunit inactivated influenza vaccine. TCRdb reprocessed the RT-PCR reads with MiXCR, giving one entry per CDR3 protein. The repertoire has around 580,000 distinct CDR3 sequences, roughly 10% of them found once; the top ten carry 10%. Here the sequenced sample was PBMCs from blood, taken on the day of vaccination. The receptor set was obtained from a man between 50 and 59 years old who received an inactivated influenza vaccine.

This clonotype was seen at least ten times. CDR3 residues: CASSSRTGTTEAFF. DNA for the CDR3: TGCGCCAGCAGCTCCCGGACAGGGACCACTGAAGCTTTCTTT. The rearrangement links TRBV5-1 to TRBJ1-1; 8 bases fit TRBD1. Germline CDR1 SGHRS, CDR2 YFSETQ. The CDR3 is 14 amino acids. V shed 3 bases, J shed 4 bases, and the junction held 5 bases outside the gene matches.

The sample holds many counts of this clonotype. The rearrangement uses TRBV5-1 and TRBJ2-1; TRBD2 matches 14 bases. Trimming at V came to 4 bases and at J to 10 bases, leaving 7 bases not matched to a gene. Germline V gene sequence: CDR1 SGHRS, CDR2 YFSETQ. This CDR3 spans 15 amino acids. The CDR3: CASSRGLAGAREQFF. In DNA form, the CDR3 reads TGCGCCAGCAGCCGGGGACTAGCGGGAGCCCGAGAGCAGTTCTTC.

In its sample, this clonotype was seen many times. This chain uses TRBV29-1 with TRBJ2-5; weak D call: TRBD2 (5 bases). CDR1 is SQVTM and CDR2 is ANQGSEA in the germline V gene. This CDR3 spans 13 amino acids. Trimming stripped 1 base from V and 5 bases from J, with 11 bases between. CDR3 DNA: TGCAGCGTTGAAGCCACCCCGGGGGAGACCCAGTACTTC. Its translation is CSVEATPGETQYF.

This clonotype showed up just once. The chain uses TRBV20-1 and TRBJ2-1, with 10 bases identical to TRBD2. Germline assignment: CDR1 DFQATT and CDR2 SNEGSKA (reference sequence). The CDR3 has 17 amino acids. V was clipped by 0 bases and J by 7 bases; unmatched bases: 12. This chain's CDR3 is CSARDPLAGARLNEQFF. The CDR3 coding sequence is TGCAGTGCTAGAGATCCGCTAGCGGGGGCCCGTCTGAATGAGCAGTTCTTC.

This clonotype was seen more than once but under ten times. This chain joins TRBV7-2 and TRBJ2-5; perhaps D is TRBD1 or TRBD2 (5 bases each). The CDR3 spans 16 residues. Trimming removed 3 bases from V and 2 bases from J, with 16 bases in between. Germline V lookup: CDR1 SGHTA, CDR2 FQGNSA. The CDR3 is CASSLGVFARQETQYF. DNA of the CDR3: TGTGCCAGCAGCTTGGGGGTATTTGCCCGACAAGAGACCCAGTACTTC.

The chain joins TRBV5-1 to TRBJ2-7; D is perhaps TRBD1 (5 bases). Germline-derived CDR1 and CDR2 are SGHRS and YFSETQ. This CDR3 comprises 15 residues. Trimming pared 4 bases from V and 2 bases from J, leaving 16 bases between. The CDR3 bases are TGCGCCAGCAGCAGGGGCTCTGGCGGAACCTACGAGCAGTACTTC. It is translated as CASSRGSGGTYEQYF.

The rearrangement uses TRBV20-1 and TRBJ2-1; 9 nucleotides match TRBD1. Germline lookup yields CDR1 DFQATT and CDR2 SNEGSKA (reference sequence). J was trimmed by 8 bases and V by 7 bases; bases with no gene match: 9. CDR3 size: 13 residues. CDR3 residues: CSVFRDREDEQFF. CDR3 nucleotides: TGCAGTGTATTCCGGGACAGGGAGGATGAGCAGTTCTTC.

The sample holds a few counts of this clonotype. CDR3 protein: CASIGGLYEQFF. The CDR3 nucleotides are TGTGCCAGCATCGGCGGCCTCTACGAGCAGTTCTTC. The chain combines TRBV2 with TRBJ2-7; D ambiguous. The closer fit of TRBJ2-1 to the DNA end suggests the J call may be wrong. The CDR3 runs 12 residues. CDR1 and CDR2 from the germline V gene are SNHLY and FYNNEI.

The V and J genes are TRBV10-3 and TRBJ2-1; TRBD1 agrees at 12 bases. The CDR3 loop spans 13 amino acids. Germline trimming cut 10 bases from V and 8 bases from J; bases unmatched to any gene: 6. Germline-derived CDR1 and CDR2 are ENHRY and SYGVKD. In nucleotides, the CDR3 is TGTGCCACGACGTGGGACAGGGGGCATGAGCAGTTCTTC. Translating gives CATTWDRGHEQFF.

Here the CDR3 reads CSATTGSTNEKLFF. Here the CDR3 DNA reads TGCAGTGCTACCACAGGGAGCACTAATGAAAAACTGTTTTTT. The V gene is TRBV20-1, the J gene TRBJ1-4, with D perhaps TRBD1 (6 bases). V was trimmed by 4 bases and J by 2 bases, leaving 11 bases between them. The CDR3 totals 14 residues. Germline V CDR1 and CDR2: DFQATT, SNEGSKA (reference sequence).

The chain links TRBV9 to TRBJ2-3, with D perhaps matching TRBD2 (5 bases). Germline V gene sequence: CDR1 SGDLS, CDR2 YYNGEE. V lost 0 bases and J lost 0, with 11 bases in between. This CDR3 contains 16 residues. CDR3 residues: CASSVAGGTSTDTQYF. DNA for the CDR3: TGTGCCAGCAGCGTAGCCGGAGGCACAAGCACAGATACGCAGTATTTT. Full variable domain (rest looked up from reference TRBV9 and TRBJ2-3): DSGVTQTPKHLITATGQRVTLRCSPRSGDLSVYWYQQSLDQGLQFLIQYYNGEERAKGNILERFSAQQFPDLHSELNLSSLELGDSALYFCASSVAGGTSTDTQYFGPGTRLTVL.

The chain recombines TRBV21-1 with TRBJ1-3. TRBV21-1 is an annotated pseudogene. The CDR3 covers 16 residues. CDR3: CASSKDPGCSGNTIYF. The CDR3 DNA is TGTGCCAGCAGCAAAGACCCAGGTTGCTCTGGAAACACCATATATTTT.

J is TRBJ1-1 and V is TRBV5-1; D not resolved. V lost 0 bases to trimming and J lost 4 bases, with 10 bases between them. Germline V gives CDR1 SGHRS, CDR2 YFSETQ. CDR3 size: 14 residues. CDR3 residues: CASSLAARTTEAFF. The CDR3 nucleotides are TGCGCCAGCAGCTTGGCCGCGAGAACCACTGAAGCTTTCTTT.

CDR3 coding DNA: TGTGCCAGCAGCCAAAAACTGGAAACCGGGGAGCTGTTTTTT. Amino acid sequence: CASSQKLETGELFF. The rearrangement links TRBV27 to TRBJ2-2; D not certain. This CDR3 comprises 14 residues. Germline V gives CDR1 MNHEY, CDR2 SMNVEV (reference sequence). Between the trimmed V and J ends, which lost 6 bases and 5 bases, there was a span of 13 bases.

This clonotype was detected only a few times. DNA for the CDR3: TGTGCCAGCAGCTTGGCGCGTGGGTTCCGGGAAGCTTTCTTT. This translates into CASSLARGFREAFF. V usage is TRBV11-2 and J usage is TRBJ1-1; the D is unclear. Trimming shortened V by 3 bases and J by 8 bases, and 16 bases separated the two germline ends. The germline gives CDR1 SGHAT, CDR2 FQNNGV. CDR3 length: 14 amino acids.

Many counts were recorded for this clonotype. The gene calls are TRBV27 and TRBJ2-2, with D tentatively TRBD1 (6 bases). CDR1 MNHEY and CDR2 SMNVEV come from the germline V gene (reference sequence). Trimming stripped 2 bases from V and 6 bases from J, with 13 bases between. The CDR3 has 15 residues. For the CDR3, the DNA is TGTGCCAGCAGTTTAATGGCAGGGGCGGCCGGGGAGCTGTTTTTT. Protein product: CASSLMAGAAGELFF.

CDR3 nucleotide sequence: TGCAGCGTATTACTAGCTCCAGAGACCCAGTACTTC. This translates into CSVLLAPETQYF. The chain combines TRBV29-1 with TRBJ2-5, with D tentatively TRBD2 (6 bases). Deletions cut 6 bases from V and 4 bases from J, with 12 bases between. The CDR3 runs 12 residues. Germline assignment: CDR1 SQVTM and CDR2 ANQGSEA.

This sequence joins TRBV3-1 and TRBJ2-2; no clear D. CDR3 length equals 16 residues. CDR1 is LGHDT, CDR2 YNNKEL, per germline (reference sequence). Trimming pared 1 base from V and 1 base from J, leaving 10 bases between. Here the CDR3 DNA reads TGTGCCAGCAGCCAAGGGGCCCTCGGGAACACCGGGGAGCTGTTTTTT. As protein: CASSQGALGNTGELFF.

In its sample, this clonotype was seen many times. This rearrangement joins TRBV5-1 to TRBJ1-6; D possibly corresponds to TRBD1 (6 bases). V dropped 0 bases and J dropped 10 bases, with 20 bases sitting between them. Looked up from germline, CDR1 is SGHRS and CDR2 is YFSETQ. CDR3 length: 17 residues. The CDR3 region is CASSLANRVGDWSPLHF. CDR3 DNA sequence: TGCGCCAGCAGCTTGGCGAACAGGGTAGGCGATTGGTCACCCCTCCACTTT.

CDR3 DNA sequence: TGCGCCAGCAGCGGACCCGGGACTAGCGGGCCGTACAATGAGCAGTTCTTC. As protein: CASSGPGTSGPYNEQFF. The gene calls are TRBV5-1 and TRBJ2-1; TRBD2 agrees at 12 bases. Losses at the gene ends were 4 bases for V and 4 bases for J; bases not matched to a gene: 9. CDR3 length equals 17 residues. CDR1 and CDR2 from the germline V gene are SGHRS and YFSETQ.

The V and J genes are TRBV28 and TRBJ2-5, with 13 bases matching TRBD2. The length of the CDR3 is 17 residues. V shed 8 bases and J 7 bases; nucleotides not matched to a gene: 16. Germline lookup yields CDR1 MDHEN and CDR2 SYDVKM. CDR3: CASYTYGLAGDLGTQYF. Here the CDR3 DNA reads TGTGCCAGCTACACCTATGGACTAGCGGGGGATCTTGGGACCCAGTACTTC. The whole variable domain, filled in from reference TRBV28 and TRBJ2-5, reads DVKVTQSSRYLVKRTGEKVFLECVQDMDHENMFWYRQDPGLGLRLIYFSYDVKMKEKGDIPEGYSVSREKKERFSLILESASTNQTSMYLCASYTYGLAGDLGTQYFGPGTRLLVL.

This clonotype was detected ten times or more. The chain recombines TRBV9 with TRBJ2-2, with D perhaps TRBD1 (6 bases). V was pared by 4 bases and J by 0 bases, with 13 bases between. Germline V gives CDR1 SGDLS, CDR2 YYNGEE. The CDR3 totals 16 residues. The chain's CDR3 is CASSPSGQTNTGELFF. The CDR3, as DNA: TGTGCCAGCAGCCCCTCTGGACAGACGAACACCGGGGAGCTGTTTTTT.

This clonotype was counted at least ten times. The CDR3 reads CASSLLRDADEQYF. The CDR3, as DNA: TGCGCCAGCAGCTTGTTGCGGGATGCGGACGAGCAGTACTTC. The chain couples TRBV5-1 to TRBJ2-7, with a weak D call TRBD2 (6 bases). Deletions cut 1 base from V and 5 bases from J, with 13 bases between. The germline CDR1 and CDR2 sequences are SGHRS and YFSETQ. The CDR3 has 14 amino acids. The full variable domain, in which reference TRBV5-1 and TRBJ2-7 provide the parts outside the CDR3, is KAGVTQTPRYLIKTRGQQVTLSCSPISGHRSVSWYQQTPGQGLQFLFEYFSETQRNKGNFPGRFSGRQFSNSRSEMNVSTLELGDSALYLCASSLLRDADEQYFGPGTRLTVT.

The chain has TRBV7-9 and TRBJ2-7; D gene uncertain. Trimming left V 3 bases short and J 5 bases short, with 8 bases between. Germline V gives CDR1 SEHNR, CDR2 FQNEAQ (reference sequence). There are 12 residues in the CDR3. In DNA, the CDR3 is TGTGCCAGCAGCTTCACATGGGACGAGCAGTACTTC. Amino acid sequence: CASSFTWDEQYF.

The chain couples TRBV29-1 to TRBJ1-2; D is perhaps TRBD1 (6 bases). Trimming took 6 bases from V and 4 from J, leaving 12 bases between them. The CDR3 totals 12 residues. Germline V gene sequence: CDR1 SQVTM, CDR2 ANQGSEA. The CDR3 spells CSVPTGPYGYTF. CDR3 nucleotide sequence: TGCAGCGTACCTACAGGGCCCTATGGCTACACCTTC.

The chain uses TRBV5-1 and TRBJ2-3; 9 bases match TRBD2. CDR1 is SGHRS and CDR2 is YFSETQ in the germline V gene. The CDR3 runs 18 residues. The ends lost 1 base at V and 2 bases at J; junction bases unmatched: 11. As DNA, the CDR3 is TGCGCCAGCAGCTTGCGGCCCCTGGGACTAGCCGTCACAGATACGCAGTATTTT. Translation: CASSLRPLGLAVTDTQYF.

This clonotype was seen only a few times. The rearrangement uses TRBV4-1 and TRBJ2-5, with 11 nucleotides matching TRBD2. The germline gives CDR1 MGHRA, CDR2 YSYEKL. The CDR3 extends over 21 amino acids. Germline trimming cut 2 bases from V and 4 bases from J; bases unmatched to any gene: 21. The CDR3 is CASSQQLLRTSGGHKRETQYF. The CDR3, as DNA: TGCGCCAGCAGCCAACAACTCCTTCGAACTAGCGGGGGCCATAAGAGAGAGACCCAGTACTTC.

Only a few counts were recorded for this clonotype. The V gene is TRBV3-1, the J gene TRBJ1-1; D might be TRBD1 (6 bases). In germline, CDR1 is LGHDT, CDR2 YNNKEL (reference sequence). V was clipped by 0 bases and J by 6 bases, with 20 bases between them. The CDR3 has 17 amino acids. CDR3 sequence: CASSQDVGRRGGAEAFF. Written as DNA, the CDR3 is TGTGCCAGCAGCCAAGATGTTGGTCGAAGGGGGGGCGCTGAAGCTTTCTTT.

This clonotype was seen ten or more times. This chain connects TRBV28 to TRBJ2-3; D is unresolved. V lost 1 base to trimming and J lost 4 bases, with 21 bases between them. The CDR3 loop spans 18 amino acids. Germline V gene sequence: CDR1 MDHEN, CDR2 SYDVKM. As DNA, the CDR3 is TGTGCCAGCAGTTTATTAGGTGGTGGCAACTTCCCCCCAGATACGCAGTATTTT. Translating it yields CASSLLGGGNFPPDTQYF.

The rearrangement joins TRBV29-1 to TRBJ2-7; 9 nucleotides match TRBD1. CDR3 length: 13 amino acids. CDR1 is SQVTM and CDR2 is ANQGSEA in the germline V gene. V lost 5 bases, J lost 3 bases, and 5 bases stayed unmatched. The CDR3 DNA reads TGCAGCGTTTGGACAGGGGTTTTCTACGAGCAGTACTTC. Its translation: CSVWTGVFYEQYF.